A few counts support the clone carrying this T cell receptor beta chain. The record originates from a study of blood T cell repertoires in COVID-19. At the level of the study: Collection of acute and convalescent COVID-19 samples took place in the United States, Italy and Spain. Sample material is recorded as cDNA or gDNA derived from T cells, B-cell-depleted T cells, or PBMCs.

Original data processing: Reference gene primer amplification gave nucleated cell count estimates. The method was immunoSEQ multiplex PCR; TCRdb's version includes in-frame clones alone and lacks a portion of them. The V and J calls and clone size are taken from that table; D and trimming were inferred from the DNA. The repertoire holds roughly 13,000 clones, with approximately 86% as singletons. V gave up 3 bases and J gave up 9 bases, with 21 bases separating them. CDR3 length: 15 amino acids. The V gene's germline CDR1 is MRHNA and CDR2 SNTAGT. This TCR derives from a human donor in a cohort sampled during active COVID-19. The rearrangement joins TRBV6-4 to TRBJ2-7; D is perhaps TRBD2 (6 bases). The material sequenced was peripheral blood. CDR3 loop: CASSEVPGTPEGQYF. As DNA, the CDR3 is TGTGCCAGCAGTGAGGTTCCGGGGACTCCTGAAGGGCAGTACTTC.